These 26 T cell receptor beta chains originate from one sample sequenced in a study of cytomegalovirus exposure and HLA in healthy donors. A multiplex PCR was run with 60 Vbeta primers and 13 Jbeta primers. TCRdb keeps only in-frame clones here, not all; method: immunoSEQ multiplex PCR. The table has under 200,000 clones, 82% seen once. Sequencing used PBMCs. The source is a woman aged 18-29 years in good health and CMV-seronegative.

This chain uses TRBV9 with TRBJ1-1; 9 bases are a match to TRBD1. This CDR3 is 14 amino acids long. Trimming at V came to 6 bases and at J to 1 base, leaving 4 bases not matched to a gene. CDR1 is SGDLS and CDR2 is YYNGEE in the germline V gene. CDR3 coding DNA: TGTGCCAGCACCACAGGGGGCTCGAACACTGAAGCTTTCTTT. It yields the protein CASTTGGSNTEAFF.

The rearrangement links TRBV6-5 to TRBJ2-1; 8 bases fit TRBD2. Germline V gene data show CDR1 as MNHEY and CDR2 as SVGAGI. J was trimmed by 8 bases and V by 9 bases; bases with no gene match: 12. This CDR3 region has 14 residues. In DNA form, the CDR3 reads TGTGCCAGTAAACCGGGACTAGGCAGCCATGAGCAGTTCTTC. Translating gives CASKPGLGSHEQFF.

This chain joins TRBV4-3 and TRBJ2-3; D may be TRBD1 (5 bases). Germline assignment: CDR1 LGHNA and CDR2 YSLEER. Trimming removed 0 bases at V and 4 bases at J, with 14 bases between. The CDR3 covers 16 residues. CDR3 sequence (DNA): TGCGCCAGCAGCCAAGATTTAGGTATAGGGGCAGATACGCAGTATTTT. Its protein is CASSQDLGIGADTQYF.

This chain connects TRBV10-1 to TRBJ2-1; tentative D call: TRBD2 (6 bases). V lost 2 bases and J lost 7, with 12 bases in between. Germline V CDR1 and CDR2: WNHNN, SYGVQD (reference sequence). CDR3 size: 14 residues. This CDR3 is CASSEREYPNEQFF. DNA of the CDR3: TGCGCCAGCAGTGAGCGGGAGTATCCTAATGAGCAGTTCTTC.

The rearrangement joins TRBV4-3 to TRBJ2-7, with D unresolved. Germline values: CDR1 LGHNA, CDR2 YSLEER. The V gene lost 4 bases and the J gene lost 0 bases, with 25 bases spanning the gap. The length of the CDR3 is 19 residues. CDR3 amino acids: CASSPIVFIKRSHSYEQYF. CDR3 in DNA: TGCGCCAGCAGCCCCATTGTATTTATTAAACGGAGTCACTCCTACGAGCAGTACTTC.

The chain employs TRBV19 and TRBJ1-1; D gene unclear. V was cut by 7 bases and J by 0 bases, with 15 bases left in between. CDR1 is LNHDA and CDR2 is SQIVND in the germline V gene (reference sequence). The CDR3 has 15 residues. CDR3: CASTLWRAMNTEAFF. For the CDR3, the DNA is TGTGCCAGTACCCTCTGGAGAGCCATGAACACTGAAGCTTTCTTT.

This rearrangement joins TRBV19 to TRBJ1-5, with TRBD1 matching over 8 bases. Trimming at V came to 4 bases and at J to 5 bases, leaving 7 bases not matched to a gene. CDR1 is LNHDA and CDR2 is SQIVND in the germline V gene (reference sequence). The CDR3 consists of 15 residues. The CDR3 DNA follows: TGTGCCAGTAGTAATCGCATCAGGGGGCATCAGCCCCAGCATTTT. Residues: CASSNRIRGHQPQHF.

The chain couples TRBV10-2 to TRBJ2-7; 8 nucleotides match TRBD1. V lost 4 bases to trimming and J lost 4 bases; unmatched junction nucleotides: 3. There are 13 residues in the CDR3. Per germline, CDR1 WSHSY and CDR2 SAAADI. CDR3: CASSGTGGYEQYF. DNA for the CDR3: TGCGCCAGCAGTGGTACAGGGGGATACGAGCAGTACTTC.

The table lists this clone with a count of one. The junction and the germline gene differ at one end; a read error may be behind it. The chain links TRBV18 to TRBJ2-2, with D hard to call. CDR1 is KGHSH and CDR2 is LQKENI in the germline V gene. There are 16 residues in the CDR3. CDR3 DNA sequence: TGTGCCAACTCACCAGATCTAGTCATCATTGGCGGGGAGCTGTTTTTT. Translated, it gives CANSPDLVIIGGELFF.

This chain uses TRBV19 with TRBJ1-2, with 9 bases that match TRBD1. Germline loops: CDR1 LNHDA, CDR2 SQIVND (reference sequence). The CDR3 covers 15 residues. Germline trimming cut 3 bases from V and 1 base from J; bases unmatched to any gene: 3. CDR3 protein: CASSIGDRDNYGYTF. The CDR3 DNA reads as TGTGCCAGTAGTATCGGGGACAGGGATAACTATGGCTACACCTTC. The full variable domain, rest sourced from reference TRBV19 and TRBJ1-2, is DGGITQSPKYLFRKEGQNVTLSCEQNLNHDAMYWYRQDPGQGLRLIYYSQIVNDFQKGDIAEGYSVSREKKESFPLTVTSAQKNPTAFYLCASSIGDRDNYGYTFGSGTRLTVV.

The chain carries TRBV7-2 and TRBJ1-1; 9 positions agree with TRBD1. The CDR3 totals 15 residues. The germline V gene encodes CDR1 SGHTA and CDR2 FQGNSA. V shed 5 bases, J shed 2 bases, and the junction held 6 bases outside the gene matches. The CDR3 spells CASSPRTGVNTEAFF. The DNA for the CDR3 is TGTGCCAGCAGCCCCCGGACAGGGGTAAACACTGAAGCTTTCTTT.

The rearrangement uses TRBV2 and TRBJ2-7, with D possibly matching TRBD2 (6 bases). The V gene's germline CDR1 is SNHLY and CDR2 FYNNEI. V lost 6 bases and J 1 base, leaving 16 bases between the germline ends. This CDR3 is built from 15 residues. The CDR3 region has the DNA TGTGCCAGCAGCGATAATAGCGGACCGTCCTACGAGCAGTACTTC. Amino acids: CASSDNSGPSYEQYF.

The CDR3 is CASSLPAGLRETQYF. CDR3 in DNA: TGTGCCAGCAGCTTACCGGCAGGGCTCCGGGAGACCCAGTACTTC. The chain carries TRBV7-2 and TRBJ2-5; a weak D match, TRBD1 (5 bases). Germline V gene data show CDR1 as SGHTA and CDR2 as FQGNSA. The CDR3 covers 15 residues. Between the trimmed V and J ends, which lost 2 bases and 5 bases, there was a span of 15 bases.

In its sample, this clone was seen a few times. The chain links TRBV7-8 to TRBJ2-5; 9 bases align to TRBD2. The last part of the DNA fits TRBJ2-7 better; the J call may be wrong. Germline V gene sequence: CDR1 SGHVS, CDR2 FQNEAQ. The CDR3 extends over 15 amino acids. CDR3 sequence: CASSLGLAGRHEQYF. DNA for the CDR3: TGTGCCAGCAGCTTAGGCCTAGCGGGAAGGCACGAGCAGTACTTC.

V is TRBV2 and J is TRBJ2-5, with 9 bases that match TRBD1. The J call may be in error: the DNA end matches TRBJ2-7 better. The CDR3 extends over 14 amino acids. Per germline, CDR1 SNHLY and CDR2 FYNNEI. The CDR3 DNA sequence: TGTGCCAGCAGCGAGCCGACAGGGGGCTACGAGCAGTACTTC. Its protein product is CASSEPTGGYEQYF.

This clone was seen a single time. The chain uses TRBV28 and TRBJ2-2, with 10 bases identical to TRBD2. Germline V gives CDR1 MDHEN, CDR2 SYDVKM. This CDR3 is built from 14 residues. Losses at the gene ends were 9 bases for V and 3 bases for J; bases not matched to a gene: 4. CDR3 DNA: TGTGCCAGTGGGACTAGCGTTGACACCGGGGAGCTGTTTTTT. This encodes CASGTSVDTGELFF.

V is TRBV30 and J is TRBJ2-7, with unresolved D. The length of the CDR3 is 11 residues. CDR1 is GTSNPN and CDR2 is SVGIG in the germline V gene (reference sequence). V dropped 2 bases and J dropped 2 bases, with 4 bases sitting between them. The CDR3 loop reads CAWSSTYEQYF. The CDR3 DNA reads TGTGCCTGGAGTAGCACCTACGAGCAGTACTTC.

Only one count was recorded for this clone. This sequence joins TRBV6-1 and TRBJ2-7; maybe TRBD1 (5 bases). V was shortened by 3 bases and J by 6 bases, with 15 bases between the two germline ends. The germline CDR1 and CDR2 sequences are MNHNS and SASEGT. This CDR3 spans 14 amino acids. CDR3 sequence (DNA): TGTGCCAGCAGTGACCAGGGTGGCGTTCTCGAGCAGTACTTC. Protein: CASSDQGGVLEQYF.

The chain is built from TRBV28 and TRBJ2-1; D not certain. Germline lookup yields CDR1 MDHEN and CDR2 SYDVKM. The V end was cut by 2 bases, the J end by 0 bases, with 8 bases between. CDR3 length equals 15 residues. The CDR3 nucleotides are TGTGCCAGCAGTTTAAGCCGCATCTCCTACAATGAGCAGTTCTTC. Its protein product is CASSLSRISYNEQFF.

The chain links TRBV29-1 to TRBJ2-1; D may be TRBD1 (6 bases). The germline V and J ends were trimmed by 8 bases and 6 bases, with 17 bases remaining between them. The CDR3 has 13 residues. CDR1 and CDR2 from the germline V gene are SQVTM and ANQGSEA. The CDR3: CSTGQSTANEQFF. DNA of the CDR3: TGCAGCACCGGACAGTCCACCGCCAATGAGCAGTTCTTC.

This clone was detected a few times. J is TRBJ2-6 and V is TRBV4-3; 9 nucleotides match TRBD2. This CDR3 spans 18 amino acids. In germline, CDR1 is LGHNA, CDR2 YSLEER. After removal of 2 bases from V and 11 bases from J, the junction contained 16 bases not matched to a gene. CDR3 protein: CASSQNLGTGLAPDVLTF. Here the CDR3 DNA reads TGCGCCAGCAGCCAAAATTTAGGGACGGGACTAGCTCCAGACGTCCTGACTTTC.

The gene calls are TRBV10-1 and TRBJ2-7, with a weak D call TRBD1 (5 bases). Looked up from germline, CDR1 is WNHNN and CDR2 is SYGVQD (reference sequence). CDR3 size: 13 residues. V lost 1 base, J lost 7 bases, and 11 bases lay in between. The CDR3 protein is CASSEWGTLEQYF. The CDR3 DNA sequence: TGCGCCAGCAGTGAGTGGGGCACGCTTGAGCAGTACTTC.

This chain uses TRBV5-1 with TRBJ2-2; 9 bases are a match to TRBD1. Germline CDR1 is SGHRS and CDR2 is YFSETQ. V trimming: 4 bases; J trimming: 4 bases; junction bases outside the gene matches: 5. This CDR3 comprises 15 residues. CDR3 amino acids: CASSTLDRGTGELFF. DNA for the CDR3: TGCGCCAGCAGCACCCTGGACAGGGGCACCGGGGAGCTGTTTTTT.

There are a few counts of this clone. This rearrangement joins TRBV4-3 to TRBJ1-1, with TRBD1 identical over 7 bases. Germline CDR1 and CDR2: LGHNA and YSLEER. The CDR3 is 14 amino acids. The V segment lost 0 bases and the J segment 6 bases; nucleotides outside the gene matches: 4. CDR3 bases: TGCGCCAGCAGCCAAGATGACAGGGATGCTGAAGCTTTCTTT. Encoded protein: CASSQDDRDAEAFF.

The chain has TRBV30 and TRBJ1-6; D is unclear. V was trimmed by 3 bases and J by 7 bases, leaving 4 bases between them. Germline CDR1 is GTSNPN and CDR2 is SVGIG (reference sequence). The CDR3 extends over 11 amino acids. Here the CDR3 DNA reads TGTGCCTGGAGCCGGAATTCACCCCTCCACTTT. It specifies CAWSRNSPLHF.

CDR3 in amino acids: CSAGTGSNTGELFF. CDR3 sequence (DNA): TGCAGCGCGGGGACAGGGTCGAACACCGGGGAGCTGTTTTTT. The chain has TRBV29-1 and TRBJ2-2; 9 bases are a match to TRBD1. This CDR3 comprises 14 residues. Germline V gene sequence: CDR1 SQVTM, CDR2 ANQGSEA. Unmatched junction bases numbered 3, after V lost 7 bases and J lost 0 bases.